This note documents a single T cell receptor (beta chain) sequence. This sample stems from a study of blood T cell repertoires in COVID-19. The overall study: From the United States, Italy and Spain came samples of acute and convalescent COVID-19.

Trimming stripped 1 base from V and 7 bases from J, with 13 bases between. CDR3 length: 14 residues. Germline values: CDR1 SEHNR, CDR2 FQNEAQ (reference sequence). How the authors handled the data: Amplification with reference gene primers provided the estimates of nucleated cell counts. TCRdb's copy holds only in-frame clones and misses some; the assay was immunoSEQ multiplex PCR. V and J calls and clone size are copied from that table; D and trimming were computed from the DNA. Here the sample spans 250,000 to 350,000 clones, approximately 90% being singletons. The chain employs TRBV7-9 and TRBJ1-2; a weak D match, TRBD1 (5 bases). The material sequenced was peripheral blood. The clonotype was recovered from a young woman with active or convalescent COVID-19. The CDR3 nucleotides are TGTGCCAGCAGCTTAGGCGGGGGGACGAGTGGCTACACCTTC. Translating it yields CASSLGGGTSGYTF.